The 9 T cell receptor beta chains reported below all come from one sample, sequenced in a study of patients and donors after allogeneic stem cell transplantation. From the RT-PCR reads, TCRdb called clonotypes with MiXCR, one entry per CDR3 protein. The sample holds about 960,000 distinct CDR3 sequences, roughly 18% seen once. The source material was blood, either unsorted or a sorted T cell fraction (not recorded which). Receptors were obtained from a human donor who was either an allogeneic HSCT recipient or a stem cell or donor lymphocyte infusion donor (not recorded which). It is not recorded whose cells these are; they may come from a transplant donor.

CDR3 coding DNA: TGTGCCAGCAGCTTGAGGAGCGGACCCACAGATACGCAGTATTTT. It yields the protein CASSLRSGPTDTQYF. The chain has TRBV5-5 and TRBJ2-3; D perhaps matches TRBD2 (5 bases). Germline V lookup: CDR1 SGHKS, CDR2 YYEKEE (reference sequence). The CDR3 is 15 amino acids. Trimming removed 1 base from V and 2 bases from J, with 11 bases in between.

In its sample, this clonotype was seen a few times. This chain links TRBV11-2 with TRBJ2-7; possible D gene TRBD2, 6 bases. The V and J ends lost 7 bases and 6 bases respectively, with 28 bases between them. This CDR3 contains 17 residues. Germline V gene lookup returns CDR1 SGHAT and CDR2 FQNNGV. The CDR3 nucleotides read TGTGCCAGCATCTTCGGGGTTGGGGGGATGGCGCGGTCCGAGCAGTACTTC. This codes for CASIFGVGGMARSEQYF.

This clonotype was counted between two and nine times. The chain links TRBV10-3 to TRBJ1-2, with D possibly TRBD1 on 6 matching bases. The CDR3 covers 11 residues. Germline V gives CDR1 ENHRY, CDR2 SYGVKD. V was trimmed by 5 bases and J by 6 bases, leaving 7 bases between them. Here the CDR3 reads CAISTGNGYTF. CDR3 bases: TGTGCCATCAGTACAGGGAATGGCTACACCTTC.

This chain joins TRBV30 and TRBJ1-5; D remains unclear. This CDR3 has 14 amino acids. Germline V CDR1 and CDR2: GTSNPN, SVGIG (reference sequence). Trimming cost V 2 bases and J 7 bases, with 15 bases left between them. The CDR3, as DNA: TGTGCCTGGAGTTCCGGACTTATGAAACAGCCCCAGCATTTT. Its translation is CAWSSGLMKQPQHF. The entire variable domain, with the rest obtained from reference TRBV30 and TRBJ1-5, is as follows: SQTIHQWPATLVQPVGSPLSLECTVEGTSNPNLYWYRQAAGRGLQLLFYSVGIGQISSEVPQNLSASRPQDRQFILSSKKLLLSDSGFYLCAWSSGLMKQPQHFGDGTRLSIL.

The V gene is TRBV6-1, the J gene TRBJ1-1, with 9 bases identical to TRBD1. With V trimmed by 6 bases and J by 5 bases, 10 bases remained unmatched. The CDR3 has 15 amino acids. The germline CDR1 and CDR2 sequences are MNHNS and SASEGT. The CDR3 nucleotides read TGTGCCAGCAGCAACAGGGGACAGGGAAGAACTGAAGCTTTCTTT. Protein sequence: CASSNRGQGRTEAFF.

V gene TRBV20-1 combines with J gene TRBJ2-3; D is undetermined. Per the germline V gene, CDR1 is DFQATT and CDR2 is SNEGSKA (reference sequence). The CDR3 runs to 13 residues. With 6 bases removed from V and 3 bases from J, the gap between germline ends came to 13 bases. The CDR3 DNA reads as TGCAGTGCGCGGCTAAAAAATACAGATACGCAGTATTTT. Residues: CSARLKNTDTQYF.

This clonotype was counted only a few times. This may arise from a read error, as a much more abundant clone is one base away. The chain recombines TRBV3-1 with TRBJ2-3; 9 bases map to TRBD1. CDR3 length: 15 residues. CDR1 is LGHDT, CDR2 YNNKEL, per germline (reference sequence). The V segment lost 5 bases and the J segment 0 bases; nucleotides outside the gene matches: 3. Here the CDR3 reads CASSVGQGSTDTQYF. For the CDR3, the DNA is TGTGCCAGCAGCGTAGGACAGGGGAGCACAGATACGCAGTATTTT.

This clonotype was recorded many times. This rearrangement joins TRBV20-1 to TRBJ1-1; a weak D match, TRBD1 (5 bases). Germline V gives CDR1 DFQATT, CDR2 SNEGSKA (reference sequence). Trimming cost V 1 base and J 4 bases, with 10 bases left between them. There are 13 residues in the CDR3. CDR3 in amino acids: CSARGPGATEAFF. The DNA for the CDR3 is TGCAGTGCTAGAGGCCCCGGGGCCACTGAAGCTTTCTTT.

The CDR3 DNA is TGCGCCAGCAGCCAAGATTTCGGGAGCAACTACGAGCAGTACTTC. Residues: CASSQDFGSNYEQYF. This sequence joins TRBV4-1 and TRBJ2-7; D might be TRBD2 (6 bases). The germline V gene has CDR1 MGHRA and CDR2 YSYEKL. V was cut by 0 bases and J by 3 bases, with 12 bases left in between. This CDR3 region has 15 residues.